The 4 T cell receptor beta chains below all came from one sample that was sequenced in a study of T cell repertoires in cytomegalovirus infection. TCRdb re-analysed the reads in MiXCR, keeping a single row per CDR3 protein. The profile shows about 400,000 distinct CDR3 sequences, around 18% of them singletons. Sequenced material: PBMCs. Receptor source: a human donor in good health (CMV status not recorded). Some clones in this sample may be carry-over from other donors' samples.

This clonotype was detected only a few times. V usage is TRBV12-3 or TRBV12-4 and J usage is TRBJ2-3; D call uncertain. This CDR3 region has 15 residues. V shed 3 bases and J shed 0 bases, with 10 bases lying between them. The CDR3 region is CASSFRASSTDTQYF. In nucleotides, the CDR3 is TGTGCCAGCAGTTTTAGGGCGTCTAGCACAGATACGCAGTATTTT.

A note on this clonotype: A read error is possible here, since a much larger clone lies one base away. No conserved phenylalanine or tryptophan is present at the end of the CDR3, so a read error is the likely explanation. The chain employs TRBV12-3 or TRBV12-4 and TRBJ2-4; D call uncertain. This CDR3 is built from 15 residues. Between the trimmed V and J ends, which lost 1 base and 6 bases, there was a span of 13 bases. The chain's CDR3 is CASSLGSSIGNIQYL. CDR3 in DNA: TGTGCCAGCAGTTTAGGTAGTAGTATTGGAAACATTCAGTACTTA.

This clonotype was recorded many times. V gene TRBV7-2 combines with J gene TRBJ2-3, with 7 bases identical to TRBD1. Trimming cost V 6 bases and J 2 bases; bases outside gene matches: 5. Per germline, CDR1 SGHTA and CDR2 FQGNSA. There are 14 residues in the CDR3. The CDR3 nucleotides read TGTGCCAGCAGGGGACAGACGACCACAGATACGCAGTATTTT. This encodes CASRGQTTTDTQYF.

The chain is built from TRBV2 and TRBJ2-1; D not certain. V lost 5 bases to trimming and J lost 10 bases, with 9 bases between them. CDR1 and CDR2 from the germline V gene are SNHLY and FYNNEI. This CDR3 has 11 amino acids. CDR3 in amino acids: CASSPSWEQFF. In DNA form, the CDR3 reads TGTGCCAGCAGTCCTAGTTGGGAGCAGTTCTTC.